The rows below give T cell receptor beta chains drawn from one sample of a study of cytomegalovirus exposure and HLA in healthy donors. Data came from immunoSEQ multiplex PCR; TCRdb stores just in-frame clones and leaves some out. The table has 150,000 to 200,000 clones, roughly 83% seen once. The sample comprised PBMCs. The receptors derive from a boy aged 10-17 years in good health and CMV-seronegative. Both conserved end residues are trimmed from each CDR3.

>TRBV27|TRBJ2-2
ASSGQTNTGELF
>TRBV21-1|TRBJ2-5
ASSKDWTGVYQETQY
>TRBV6-1|TRBJ2-7
ASRDRGSYEQY
>TRBV7-9|TRBJ2-6
ASSLGADNVLT
>TRBV5-1|TRBJ1-3
ASSLETGERNTIY
>TRBV7-8|TRBJ1-2
ASSLGPLGARGYT
>TRBV7-9|TRBJ1-2
ASMGPYGYT
>TRBV10-3|TRBJ1-1
AISEAGRLEAF
>TRBV27|TRBJ1-2
ASSLSPGSNYGYT
>TRBV5-1|TRBJ2-2
ASLQVPGELF
>TRBV15|TRBJ2-7
ATSRDNEVSYEQY
>TRBV5-4|TRBJ2-3
ASRYPGGDTQY
>TRBV19|TRBJ2-7
ASSPGLAGSFYEQY
>TRBV25-1|TRBJ1-1
ALGEGVTEAF
>TRBV27|TRBJ2-7
ASSGTSQGYYEQY
>TRBV10-3|TRBJ1-1
AISEPQSLTEAF
>TRBV5-6|TRBJ1-1
ASSLSLTEAF
>TRBV2|TRBJ1-2
ASRGDFSYGYT
>TRBV7-3|TRBJ1-1
ASSPAGEMYTEAF
>TRBV21-1|TRBJ2-3
ASSKERRGDAPTDTQY
>TRBV28|TRBJ2-1
ASMTGGFSYNEQF
>TRBV19|TRBJ2-1
ASSTRLSIHNEQF
>TRBV6-1|TRBJ2-5
ASSSTNWYQETQY
>TRBV19|TRBJ2-7
ASSKGERYEQY
>TRBV14|TRBJ2-3
ASSQPAPLAGGSDTQY
>TRBV27|TRBJ1-2
ASRDGTDWGNYGYT
>TRBV6-6|TRBJ2-2
ASSKNAEGTGELF
>TRBV4-1|TRBJ2-2
ASKGLATNTGELF
>TRBV9|TRBJ2-1
ASSVGASGYNEQF
>TRBV19|TRBJ1-6
ASSSPGQPLH
>TRBV12-5|TRBJ1-1
ASGEGGGEEAF
>TRBV16|TRBJ2-3
ASSQQERGTDTQY
>TRBV2|TRBJ1-4
ASSVGTGSNEKLF
>TRBV5-8|TRBJ1-3
ASSLGLRSSGNTIY
>TRBV27|TRBJ2-6
ASSLSAGDSGANVLT
>TRBV5-4|TRBJ2-2
ASSLEGLGNTGELF
>TRBV19|TRBJ1-6
ASSIGNPSSYNSPLH
>TRBV6-5|TRBJ2-1
ASSSPSSGGLNEQF
>TRBV7-2|TRBJ2-7
ASSRSTGGHEQY
>TRBV5-1|TRBJ1-1
ASSKGGLRDRGAEAF
>TRBV6-5|TRBJ2-1
ASSYDRVNNEQF
>TRBV10-3|TRBJ1-1
AISDRGNTEAF
>TRBV5-1|TRBJ2-1
ASKQGAAYNEQF
>TRBV11-1|TRBJ1-1
ASSFADRGGTEAF
>TRBV4-1|TRBJ1-2
ASSQGSTYGYT